This T cell receptor (beta chain) is from a study of regulatory and conventional T cells in RAG deficiency. Genomic DNA came from blood regulatory T cells gated CD4+ CD25-high CD127-low. Assay used: immunoSEQ multiplex PCR; TCRdb lists only in-frame clones, some missing. This sample has under 25,000 clones, with 87% found just once. Germline V CDR1 and CDR2: SGHDT, YYEEEE. This CDR3 spans 16 amino acids. Trimming cost V 4 bases and J 1 base; bases outside gene matches: 8. The sample also formed part of further work on regulatory T cells. Per that paper: Amplification used 52 TRBV primers and 13 TRBJ primers.

The rearrangement joins TRBV5-6 to TRBJ1-1; TRBD1 agrees at 9 bases. This sequence was found in a human donor in good health. Material: Tregs sorted from blood. Written as DNA, the CDR3 is TGTGCCAGCAGCCCCGGGACAGGGCAAAGGAACACTGAAGCTTTCTTT. This gives the protein CASSPGTGQRNTEAFF.